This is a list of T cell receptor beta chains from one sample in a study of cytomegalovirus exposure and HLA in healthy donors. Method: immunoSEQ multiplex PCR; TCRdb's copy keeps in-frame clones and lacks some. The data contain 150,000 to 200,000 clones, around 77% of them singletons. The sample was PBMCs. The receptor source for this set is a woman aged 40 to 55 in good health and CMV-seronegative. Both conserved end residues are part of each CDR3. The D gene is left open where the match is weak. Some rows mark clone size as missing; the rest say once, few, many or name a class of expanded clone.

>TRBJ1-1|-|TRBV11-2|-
CASSLESLGGPGGTEAFF
TGTGCCAGCAGCTTAGAAAGTTTGGGTGGGCCGGGGGGCACTGAAGCTTTCTTT
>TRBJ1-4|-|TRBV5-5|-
CASSLPPGDEKLFF
TGTGCCAGCAGCTTGCCTCCCGGGGATGAAAAACTGTTTTTT
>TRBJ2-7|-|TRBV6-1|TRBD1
CASSAIDRVLDEQYF
TGTGCCAGCAGTGCCATCGACAGGGTCCTCGACGAGCAGTACTTC
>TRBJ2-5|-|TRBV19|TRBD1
CASSEGTGGETQYF
TGTGCCAGTAGTGAAGGGACAGGGGGAGAGACCCAGTACTTC
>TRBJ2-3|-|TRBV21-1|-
CASSKGRDRLKDTQYF
TGTGCCAGCAGCAAAGGCAGGGATCGGCTAAAAGATACGCAGTATTTT
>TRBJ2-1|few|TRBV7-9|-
CASSRGNEQFF
TGTGCCAGCAGCCGGGGAAATGAGCAGTTCTTC
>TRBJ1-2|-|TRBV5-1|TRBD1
CASSTGTGYGYTF
TGCGCCAGCAGCACCGGGACAGGGTATGGCTACACCTTC
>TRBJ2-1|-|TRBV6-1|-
CASSEARGHSYNEQFF
TGTGCCAGCAGTGAAGCTCGGGGACATTCCTACAATGAGCAGTTCTTC
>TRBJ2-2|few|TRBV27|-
CASSWTSNTGELFF
TGTGCCAGCAGTTGGACTTCTAACACCGGGGAGCTGTTTTTT
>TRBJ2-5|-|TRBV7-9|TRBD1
CASSFSMITGGASGETQYF
TGTGCCAGCAGCTTTTCGATGATAACAGGGGGCGCGTCAGGTGAGACCCAGTACTTC
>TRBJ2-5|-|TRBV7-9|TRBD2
CASSSGLAGGAETQYF
TGTGCCAGCAGCTCGGGACTAGCGGGAGGTGCTGAGACCCAGTACTTC
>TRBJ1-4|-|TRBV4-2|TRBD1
CASSPRTGAGEKLFF
TGTGCCAGCAGCCCGCGGACAGGGGCGGGCGAAAAACTGTTTTTT
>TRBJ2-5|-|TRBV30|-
CAWSVPPIATTLPETQYF
TGTGCCTGGAGTGTACCCCCAATAGCAACAACCCTTCCCGAGACCCAGTACTTC
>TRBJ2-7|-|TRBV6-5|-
CASSTQGGGEQYF
TGTGCCAGCAGTACTCAAGGGGGTGGCGAGCAGTACTTC
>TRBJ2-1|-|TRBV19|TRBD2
CASSTITGLAGGLQNEQFF
TGTGCCAGTAGCACAATAACGGGACTAGCGGGAGGCCTCCAGAATGAGCAGTTCTTC
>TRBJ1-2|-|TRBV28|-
CASRPNTGVSYGYTF
TGTGCCAGCAGGCCTAATACAGGTGTTTCTTATGGCTACACCTTC
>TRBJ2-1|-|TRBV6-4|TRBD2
CASSDPGTSGIQFF
TGTGCCAGCAGTGACCCCGGGACTAGCGGGATCCAGTTCTTC
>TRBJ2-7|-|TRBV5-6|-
CASSLLQGTNYEQYF
TGTGCCAGCAGCTTGTTACAGGGCACTAACTACGAGCAGTACTTC